A single sample is the source of the 20 T cell receptor beta chains below, sequenced in a study of blood T cells in healthy people across ages. The authors ran a second PCR of 7 to 11 cycles using a sample-barcoded 5' primer and a J-beta primer mix. TCRdb ran MiXCR on the 5' RACE reads and lists one entry per CDR3 protein. The profile shows approximately 1.5 million distinct CDR3 sequences, 42% of them singletons. Sequencing input: blood. The receptors were gathered from a woman in her late teens or twenties in good health.

V is TRBV2 and J is TRBJ2-7; possible D gene TRBD1, 6 bases. Germline V gene sequence: CDR1 SNHLY, CDR2 FYNNEI. This CDR3 region has 14 residues. The V end was cut by 7 bases, the J end by 0 bases, with 13 bases between. The CDR3 protein is CASNPTGTSYEQYF. DNA of the CDR3: TGTGCCAGCAACCCTACAGGGACCTCCTACGAGCAGTACTTC.

This clonotype was detected only a few times. The chain links TRBV4-3 to TRBJ1-4; 8 bases align to TRBD1. This CDR3 comprises 16 residues. The junction had 9 bases not matched to a gene; V was cut back by 1 base and J by 8 bases. In germline, CDR1 is LGHNA, CDR2 YSLEER. CDR3 sequence reads: CASSQVFGTGGEKLFF. In nucleotides, the CDR3 is TGCGCCAGCAGCCAAGTTTTCGGGACAGGTGGAGAAAAACTGTTTTTT.

V and J are TRBV30 and TRBJ1-5; D is unresolved. Germline-derived CDR1 and CDR2 are GTSNPN and SVGIG (reference sequence). This CDR3 comprises 12 residues. The V end was cut by 2 bases, the J end by 4 bases, with 6 bases between. DNA of the CDR3: TGTGCCTGGAGTAGCGGGAATCAGCCCCAGCATTTT. Protein: CAWSSGNQPQHF.

V is TRBV27 and J is TRBJ2-7, with 12 positions matching TRBD2. V was clipped by 6 bases and J by 5 bases; unmatched bases: 11. CDR1 and CDR2 from the germline V gene are MNHEY and SMNVEV (reference sequence). The CDR3 totals 16 residues. The CDR3: CASRALLAGGPHEQYF. CDR3 DNA sequence: TGTGCCAGCAGAGCCCTTCTAGCGGGAGGGCCCCACGAGCAGTACTTC.

The rearrangement links TRBV18 to TRBJ1-4; 10 positions match TRBD1. The CDR3 consists of 14 residues. V was clipped by 3 bases and J by 8 bases; unmatched bases: 3. Germline V gene lookup returns CDR1 KGHSH and CDR2 LQKENI. The CDR3 DNA follows: TGTGCCAGCTCACCGGGGACAGGGGAGGAAAAACTGTTTTTT. Translation gives CASSPGTGEEKLFF.

The chain is built from TRBV29-1 and TRBJ1-1; no reliable D call. The V and J ends lost 4 bases and 4 bases respectively, with 10 bases between them. Per germline, CDR1 SQVTM and CDR2 ANQGSEA. CDR3 length equals 12 residues. The CDR3 nucleotides read TGCAGCGTTGGAGCGGGTGGCACTGAAGCTTTCTTT. This gives the protein CSVGAGGTEAFF.

This chain uses TRBV15 with TRBJ1-2; D is uncertain. The CDR3 contains 14 residues. Trimming took off 4 bases at V and 1 base at J, with 10 bases between the two ends. Germline V CDR1 and CDR2: LNHNV, YYDKDF (reference sequence). The CDR3 sequence is CATSTGSLNYGYTF. Here the CDR3 DNA reads TGTGCCACCAGCACGGGGTCCCTTAACTATGGCTACACCTTC.

This clonotype was counted between two and nine times. The V and J genes are TRBV20-1 and TRBJ2-7, with TRBD1 matching over 9 bases. The CDR3 extends over 16 amino acids. Germline CDR1 DFQATT, CDR2 SNEGSKA (reference sequence). The CDR3 nucleotides read TGCATTGCCGAGCGAGACCACCGGGACAGGGCCCCTTTGCAGTACTTC. Translation: CIAERDHRDRAPLQYF.

This clonotype turned up a few times. The gene calls are TRBV29-1 and TRBJ2-1; tentatively, D is TRBD2 (5 bases). The CDR3 extends over 12 amino acids. Trimming cost V 6 bases and J 9 bases, with 15 bases left between them. Germline-derived CDR1 and CDR2 are SQVTM and ANQGSEA. CDR3 sequence (DNA): TGCAGCGTCCCCGGGGTAGCGAGTGAGCAGTTCTTC. It is translated as CSVPGVASEQFF.

The rearrangement links TRBV20-1 to TRBJ2-5; 8 bases map to TRBD2. The CDR3 is 13 residues long. Trimming took 5 bases from V and 5 from J; bases not matched to a gene: 7. From germline, CDR1 is DFQATT and CDR2 SNEGSKA (reference sequence). The CDR3 DNA follows: TGCAGTGCTTCCAGCGGGAGTGCGGAGACCCAGTACTTC. Residues: CSASSGSAETQYF.

This chain joins TRBV7-2 and TRBJ2-7; D uncertain. With 5 bases removed from V and 7 bases from J, the gap between germline ends came to 15 bases. This CDR3 region has 13 residues. The germline CDR1 and CDR2 sequences are SGHTA and FQGNSA. The CDR3 reads CASSPTKSREQYF. The CDR3 coding sequence is TGTGCCAGCAGCCCCACTAAATCTCGTGAGCAGTACTTC.

The chain is built from TRBV30 and TRBJ2-3; D is perhaps TRBD1 (6 bases). The CDR3 is 14 residues long. Germline V gives CDR1 GTSNPN, CDR2 SVGIG (reference sequence). V lost 4 bases and J lost 2, with 13 bases in between. DNA for the CDR3: TGTGCCTGGAAATGGGGGCCCAACACAGATACGCAGTATTTT. Residues: CAWKWGPNTDTQYF.

The chain recombines TRBV27 with TRBJ2-5, with TRBD1 matching 9 bases. V lost 3 bases and J lost 4; bases outside the gene matches: 12. Germline values: CDR1 MNHEY, CDR2 SMNVEV (reference sequence). The CDR3 runs 17 residues. The CDR3 here is CASSFKATGTGTETQYF. CDR3 coding DNA: TGTGCCAGCAGTTTTAAAGCCACCGGGACAGGGACAGAGACCCAGTACTTC.

This clonotype was seen more than once but under ten times. The chain is built from TRBV6-5 and TRBJ1-1, with D uncertain. Germline V CDR1 and CDR2: MNHEY, SVGAGI. Trimming removed 2 bases from V and 6 bases from J, with 7 bases in between. There are 12 residues in the CDR3. The CDR3 is CASSYPLAEAFF. The CDR3 DNA follows: TGTGCCAGCAGTTACCCCCTCGCTGAAGCTTTCTTT.

The table lists this clonotype with many counts. V gene TRBV12-3 or TRBV12-4 combines with J gene TRBJ2-7; D might be TRBD2 (5 bases). The CDR3 contains 14 residues. With 1 base removed from V and 3 bases from J, the gap between germline ends came to 10 bases. The CDR3 here is CASSLGYRGYEQYF. The CDR3 nucleotides read TGTGCCAGCAGTTTAGGATACCGGGGCTACGAGCAGTACTTC.

The CDR3: CASSPSPSGGATDTQYF. The CDR3 DNA follows: TGCGCCAGCAGCCCGAGCCCTAGCGGGGGGGCCACAGATACGCAGTATTTT. The genes are TRBV4-1 and TRBJ2-3; 12 bases are a match to TRBD2. The CDR3 is made up of 17 amino acids. From germline, CDR1 is MGHRA and CDR2 YSYEKL. The V gene end was trimmed by 4 bases and the J gene end by 2 bases; junction bases not matched to a gene: 7.

Turning to this clonotype: No conserved phenylalanine or tryptophan is present at the end of the CDR3, so a read error is the likely explanation. The rearrangement links TRBV20-1 to TRBJ2-1; D gene ambiguous. Germline V gives CDR1 DFQATT, CDR2 SNEGSKA (reference sequence). The CDR3 has 15 amino acids. The V end was cut by 4 bases, the J end by 0 bases, with 13 bases between. The CDR3 loop reads CSATAFQGSYNEQFY. The CDR3 DNA reads as TGCAGTGCTACTGCGTTTCAAGGCTCCTACAATGAGCAGTTCTAC.

The chain recombines TRBV28 with TRBJ2-5, with a tentative D call TRBD1 (6 bases). Germline-derived CDR1 and CDR2 are MDHEN and SYDVKM. Trimming removed 7 bases from V and 0 bases from J, with 15 bases in between. This CDR3 spans 15 amino acids. The CDR3 bases are TGTGCCAGCACTAACCCTCAGGGGAACCAAGAGACCCAGTACTTC. It yields the protein CASTNPQGNQETQYF.

This chain uses TRBV12-3 or TRBV12-4 with TRBJ2-7; D not certain. V was cut by 7 bases and J by 3 bases, with 13 bases left in between. CDR3 length: 13 amino acids. CDR3 coding DNA: TGTGCCAGCACCCAAGATCTCTTCTACGAGCAGTACTTC. This gives the protein CASTQDLFYEQYF.

This clonotype has just a few counts. The V and J genes are TRBV23-1 and TRBJ2-7; unclear D gene. TRBV23-1 is identified as an open reading frame with a role that is uncertain. The V and J ends lost 1 base and 2 bases respectively, with 9 bases between them. The CDR3 covers 14 residues. CDR3 amino acids: CASSQLSCPYEQYF. DNA for the CDR3: TGCGCCAGCAGTCAATTGTCCTGTCCCTACGAGCAGTACTTC.